This T cell receptor (beta chain) was found in a study of blood T cell repertoires in COVID-19. Looking at the study overall: Acute-phase and convalescent COVID-19 samples originated in the United States, Italy and Spain. T cells, B-cell-depleted T cells, or PBMCs supplied cDNA or gDNA.

This clone is a singleton in its sample. Methods used by the authors: Scientists estimated how many nucleated cells there were by amplifying reference gene primers. Some clones are missing from TCRdb's copy, which holds only in-frame ones; the method was immunoSEQ multiplex PCR. From that table come the V and J calls and clone size; the DNA was used to work out D and trimming. Of approximately 38,000 clones in the sample, roughly 90% were seen once. CDR1 SGHAT and CDR2 FQNNGV come from the germline V gene. This CDR3 comprises 13 residues. Deletions cut 3 bases from V and 8 bases from J, with 13 bases between.

Sequencing was carried out using peripheral blood. The chain uses TRBV11-2 and TRBJ1-1; D gene unclear. This clonotype was obtained from a human donor in a cohort sampled during active COVID-19. The CDR3 sequence is CASSFVRGEEAFF. The CDR3 DNA follows: TGTGCCAGCAGCTTCGTCCGCGGGGAAGAAGCTTTCTTT.